What follows are 24 T cell receptor beta chains derived from one specimen sequenced in a study of identifying expanded T cells in peripheral blood. Some clones are missing from TCRdb's copy, which holds only in-frame ones; the method was immunoSEQ multiplex PCR. Of 75,000 to 90,000 clones in the sample, roughly 89% were seen once. The sequenced sample was blood. The source of these receptors is a person aged 18 to 75 in good health.

The DNA of the CDR3 is TGTGCCAGCAGGAAAGGTGGCTCTGGAAACACCATATATTTT. The encoded protein is CASRKGGSGNTIYF. V is TRBV2 and J is TRBJ1-3; D uncertain. V lost 6 bases and J lost 0, with 9 bases in between. This CDR3 has 14 amino acids. CDR1 is SNHLY, CDR2 FYNNEI, per germline.

This chain links TRBV7-8 with TRBJ1-5; 7 bases are a match to TRBD1. The length of the CDR3 is 15 residues. Per the germline V gene, CDR1 is SGHVS and CDR2 is FQNEAQ. After removal of 1 base from V and 7 bases from J, the junction contained 7 bases not matched to a gene. The CDR3 bases are TGTGCCAGCAGCTTAGGGAACAGGGGACGCCAGCCCCAGCATTTT. Protein sequence: CASSLGNRGRQPQHF. Full variable domain (rest looked up from reference TRBV7-8 and TRBJ1-5): GAGVSQSPRYKVAKRGQDVALRCDPISGHVSLFWYQQALGQGPEFLTYFQNEAQLDKSGLPSDRFFAERPEGSVSTLKIQRTQQEDSAVYLCASSLGNRGRQPQHFGDGTRLSIL.

This chain joins TRBV29-1 and TRBJ1-2; tentative D call: TRBD1 (5 bases). Germline-derived CDR1 and CDR2 are SQVTM and ANQGSEA. The CDR3 totals 12 residues. Trimming removed 4 bases at V and 4 bases at J, with 10 bases between. CDR3: CSVGDGIYGYTF. The CDR3 DNA reads as TGCAGCGTTGGGGACGGGATCTATGGCTACACCTTC.

V gene TRBV2 combines with J gene TRBJ2-2, with D unresolved. The germline CDR1 and CDR2 sequences are SNHLY and FYNNEI. The CDR3 runs 15 residues. Trimming removed 2 bases at V and 1 base at J, with 8 bases between. CDR3 in DNA: TGTGCCAGCAGTGAAAACAACCTGAACACCGGGGAGCTGTTTTTT. Protein sequence: CASSENNLNTGELFF. Complete variable domain (other parts from reference TRBV2 and TRBJ2-2): EPEVTQTPSHQVTQMGQEVILRCVPISNHLYFYWYRQILGQKVEFLVSFYNNEISEKSEIFDDQFSVERPDGSNFTLKIRSTKLEDSAMYFCASSENNLNTGELFFGEGSRLTVL.

The chain recombines TRBV28 with TRBJ1-1; 7 bases map to TRBD1. Germline V gives CDR1 MDHEN, CDR2 SYDVKM. The CDR3 spans 14 residues. With V trimmed by 5 bases and J by 1 base, 4 bases remained unmatched. In DNA form, the CDR3 reads TGTGCCAGCAGTCTGGGACAGCGGAACACTGAAGCTTTCTTT. Residues: CASSLGQRNTEAFF.

The chain has TRBV10-2 and TRBJ2-2, with 10 positions matching TRBD1. V trimming: 6 bases; J trimming: 6 bases; junction bases outside the gene matches: 4. Germline CDR1 is WSHSY and CDR2 is SAAADI. The CDR3 contains 14 residues. The CDR3 loop reads CASRDRGLSGELFF. CDR3 bases: TGCGCCAGCAGGGACAGGGGGTTGTCCGGGGAGCTGTTTTTT.

The chain couples TRBV5-1 to TRBJ2-1, with D hard to call. The V gene's germline CDR1 is SGHRS and CDR2 YFSETQ. Trimming pared 1 base from V and 6 bases from J, leaving 20 bases between. This CDR3 spans 17 amino acids. CDR3 region: CASSLWAPVIVGNEQFF. The CDR3 bases are TGCGCCAGCAGCTTGTGGGCCCCAGTAATAGTTGGCAATGAGCAGTTCTTC.

The chain uses TRBV7-2 and TRBJ2-1; D remains unclear. Germline values: CDR1 SGHTA, CDR2 FQGNSA. Trimming cost V 3 bases and J 7 bases, with 7 bases left between them. CDR3 length: 12 residues. The CDR3 DNA reads TGTGCCAGCAGCTTCCAGAGGAATGAGCAGTTCTTC. Amino acid sequence: CASSFQRNEQFF. Drawing the rest from reference TRBV7-2 and TRBJ2-1, the complete variable domain is GAGVSQSPSNKVTEKGKDVELRCDPISGHTALYWYRQSLGQGLEFLIYFQGNSAPDKSGLPSDRFSAERTGGSVSTLTIQRTQQEDSAVYLCASSFQRNEQFFGPGTRLTVL.

The chain couples TRBV7-2 to TRBJ1-1, with no clear D. Germline V lookup: CDR1 SGHTA, CDR2 FQGNSA. This CDR3 is built from 14 residues. Between the trimmed V and J ends, which lost 3 bases and 8 bases, there was a span of 16 bases. CDR3 coding DNA: TGTGCCAGCAGCTTTTACAAACACGCGATGGAAGCTTTCTTT. Its protein is CASSFYKHAMEAFF. The variable domain in full, with the rest retrieved from reference TRBV7-2 and TRBJ1-1, is GAGVSQSPSNKVTEKGKDVELRCDPISGHTALYWYRQSLGQGLEFLIYFQGNSAPDKSGLPSDRFSAERTGGSVSTLTIQRTQQEDSAVYLCASSFYKHAMEAFFGQGTRLTVV.

The chain is built from TRBV7-8 and TRBJ2-7; D is perhaps TRBD1 or TRBD2 (5 bases each). Germline CDR1 is SGHVS and CDR2 is FQNEAQ. V was shortened by 3 bases and J by 5 bases, with 14 bases between the two germline ends. The CDR3 sequence is 14 residues long. The CDR3, as DNA: TGTGCCAGCAGCTTGGGACGGCGGCTAAACGAGCAGTACTTC. Protein product: CASSLGRRLNEQYF.

Here the CDR3 DNA reads TGTGCCAGTAGTCCCTTGTTGGAGAACACTGAAGCTTTCTTT. This codes for CASSPLLENTEAFF. V and J are TRBV19 and TRBJ1-1; D uncertain. Per the germline V gene, CDR1 is LNHDA and CDR2 is SQIVND (reference sequence). The CDR3 spans 14 residues. V was pared by 5 bases and J by 1 base, with 11 bases between.

V is TRBV6-1 and J is TRBJ1-3, with D uncertain. Germline CDR1 and CDR2: MNHNS and SASEGT. The CDR3 is 15 amino acids. The V and J ends lost 2 bases and 7 bases respectively, with 15 bases between them. The CDR3 spells CASSERGLYGNTIYF. The CDR3 DNA reads as TGTGCCAGCAGTGAAAGAGGGTTATACGGCAACACCATATATTTT.

The rearrangement uses TRBV5-1 and TRBJ1-4, with a possible D match to TRBD1 (6 bases). Per germline, CDR1 SGHRS and CDR2 YFSETQ. The V end lost 4 bases, the J end lost 0 bases, and 13 bases lay between the germline ends. This CDR3 comprises 16 residues. The CDR3 is CASSLGQLTTNEKLFF. The DNA for the CDR3 is TGCGCCAGCAGCCTAGGACAGCTTACAACTAATGAAAAACTGTTTTTT. Supplemented by reference TRBV5-1 and TRBJ1-4, the full variable domain reads KAGVTQTPRYLIKTRGQQVTLSCSPISGHRSVSWYQQTPGQGLQFLFEYFSETQRNKGNFPGRFSGRQFSNSRSEMNVSTLELGDSALYLCASSLGQLTTNEKLFFGSGTQLSVL.

In the case of this clone: Other nucleotide sequences in the sample specify the same CDR3. This rearrangement joins TRBV29-1 to TRBJ2-7; TRBD1 might be the D (6 bases). V was pared by 4 bases and J by 3 bases, with 10 bases between. CDR1 is SQVTM, CDR2 ANQGSEA, per germline. The CDR3 runs to 12 residues. The chain's CDR3 is CSVGGQSYEQYF. The CDR3 DNA follows: TGCAGCGTTGGGGGGCAGAGCTACGAGCAGTACTTC.

The rearrangement uses TRBV6-5 and TRBJ1-3; the D is unclear. The CDR3 consists of 15 residues. Germline V lookup: CDR1 MNHEY, CDR2 SVGAGI. V was pared by 2 bases and J by 0 bases, with 8 bases between. The CDR3 reads CASSYAAVSGNTIYF. CDR3 in DNA: TGTGCCAGCAGTTACGCGGCGGTCTCTGGAAACACCATATATTTT.

The chain carries TRBV29-1 and TRBJ2-5, with D possibly matching TRBD2 (5 bases). V was cut by 4 bases and J by 2 bases, with 8 bases left in between. The CDR3 runs to 12 residues. CDR1 SQVTM and CDR2 ANQGSEA come from the germline V gene. For the CDR3, the DNA is TGCAGCGTTGTGAGGGAGCAAGAGACCCAGTACTTC. Translated, it gives CSVVREQETQYF.

The chain is built from TRBV27 and TRBJ2-7, with TRBD1 identical over 11 bases. Trimming cost V 7 bases and J 2 bases; bases outside gene matches: 7. The CDR3 extends over 15 amino acids. The germline gives CDR1 MNHEY, CDR2 SMNVEV (reference sequence). CDR3 coding DNA: TGTGCCAGCAAACGGGGGACAGGGGGTACCTACGAGCAGTACTTC. It specifies CASKRGTGGTYEQYF.

V gene TRBV27 combines with J gene TRBJ1-1; D remains unclear. Trimming shortened V by 6 bases and J by 0 bases, and 11 bases separated the two germline ends. This CDR3 contains 14 residues. Germline CDR1 is MNHEY and CDR2 is SMNVEV (reference sequence). The CDR3 is CASSFGRVNTEAFF. CDR3 in DNA: TGTGCCAGCAGCTTCGGGCGGGTGAACACTGAAGCTTTCTTT.

V gene TRBV7-9 combines with J gene TRBJ1-1, with 7 positions matching TRBD1. The CDR3 loop spans 16 amino acids. The germline V gene has CDR1 SEHNR and CDR2 FQNEAQ (reference sequence). V gave up 5 bases and J gave up 0 bases; unmatched junction bases: 9. CDR3 protein: CASSPGPGTVNTEAFF. The DNA for the CDR3 is TGTGCCAGCAGCCCCGGGCCGGGGACAGTGAACACTGAAGCTTTCTTT.

The V call is TRBV19, the J call TRBJ2-2; unclear D gene. Germline V gives CDR1 LNHDA, CDR2 SQIVND (reference sequence). Trimming shortened V by 7 bases and J by 6 bases, and 12 bases separated the two germline ends. This CDR3 comprises 13 residues. The CDR3 bases are TGTGCCAGTAATCTCGTACGGGCCGGGGAGCTGTTTTTT. Protein sequence: CASNLVRAGELFF.

The J gene is TRBJ2-2, the V gene TRBV11-2; D might be TRBD2 (6 bases). V was clipped by 3 bases and J by 5 bases, with 16 bases between them. The CDR3 has 16 residues. The germline V gene encodes CDR1 SGHAT and CDR2 FQNNGV. The CDR3 loop is CASSLIWGDLTGELFF. The CDR3, as DNA: TGTGCCAGCAGCTTGATCTGGGGGGACCTAACCGGGGAGCTGTTTTTT.

The genes are TRBV13 and TRBJ1-2; no clear D. Germline loops: CDR1 PRHDT, CDR2 FYEKMQ (reference sequence). CDR3 length: 12 amino acids. V was trimmed by 2 bases and J by 5 bases, leaving 6 bases between them. The CDR3 region is CASSLYGYGYTF. The CDR3 DNA reads TGTGCCAGCAGCTTATATGGGTATGGCTACACCTTC.

This clone was seen a few times. The chain employs TRBV16 and TRBJ1-1; D remains ambiguous. Trimming left V 2 bases short and J 5 bases short, with 9 bases between. The length of the CDR3 is 13 residues. The germline CDR1 and CDR2 sequences are KGHSY and FQNENV. CDR3 coding DNA: TGTGCCAGCAGCCAAGGGCGGAGGACTGAAGCTTTCTTT. Translated, it gives CASSQGRRTEAFF.

This clone is medium-sized within its sample. The chain combines TRBV23-1 with TRBJ2-7; tentatively, D is TRBD1 (6 bases). TRBV23-1 qualifies as an ORF whose function is uncertain. The CDR3 extends over 15 amino acids. Trimming stripped 5 bases from V and 2 bases from J, with 16 bases between. The CDR3 DNA reads TGCGCCAGCAGTTCGAGGCCCGCAGGGGCCTACGAGCAGTACTTC. It codes for CASSSRPAGAYEQYF.